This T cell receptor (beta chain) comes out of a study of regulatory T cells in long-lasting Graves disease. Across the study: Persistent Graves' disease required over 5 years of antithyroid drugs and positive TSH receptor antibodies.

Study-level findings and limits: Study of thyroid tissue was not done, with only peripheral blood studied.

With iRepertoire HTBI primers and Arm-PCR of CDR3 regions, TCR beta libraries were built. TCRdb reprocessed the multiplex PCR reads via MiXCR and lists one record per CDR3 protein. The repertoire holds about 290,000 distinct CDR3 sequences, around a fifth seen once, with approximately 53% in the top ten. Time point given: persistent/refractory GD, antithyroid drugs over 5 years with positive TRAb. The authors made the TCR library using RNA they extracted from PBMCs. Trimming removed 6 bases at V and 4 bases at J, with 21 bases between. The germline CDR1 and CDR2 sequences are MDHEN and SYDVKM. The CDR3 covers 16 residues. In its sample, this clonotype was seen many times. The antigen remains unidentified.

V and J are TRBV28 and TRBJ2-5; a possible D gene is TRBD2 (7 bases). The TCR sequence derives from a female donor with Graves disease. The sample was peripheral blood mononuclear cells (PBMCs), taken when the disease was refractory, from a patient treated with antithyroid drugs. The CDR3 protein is CASRGQGKRERETQYF. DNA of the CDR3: TGTGCCAGCAGAGGGCAGGGGAAGCGGGAAAGAGAGACCCAGTACTTC.